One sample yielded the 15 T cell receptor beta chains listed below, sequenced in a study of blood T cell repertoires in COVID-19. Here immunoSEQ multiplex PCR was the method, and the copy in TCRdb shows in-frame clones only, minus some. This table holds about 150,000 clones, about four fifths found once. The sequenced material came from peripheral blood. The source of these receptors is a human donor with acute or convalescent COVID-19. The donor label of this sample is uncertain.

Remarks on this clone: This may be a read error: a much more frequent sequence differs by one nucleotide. The DNA for the CDR3 is TGTGCCAGCAGCTTGGACAGCCGCTATGGCTACACCTTC. It encodes CASSLDSRYGYTF. The chain has TRBV5-6 and TRBJ1-2; D is uncertain. This CDR3 spans 13 amino acids. Trimming cost V 0 bases and J 4 bases, with 7 bases left between them. Germline V gives CDR1 SGHDT, CDR2 YYEEEE.

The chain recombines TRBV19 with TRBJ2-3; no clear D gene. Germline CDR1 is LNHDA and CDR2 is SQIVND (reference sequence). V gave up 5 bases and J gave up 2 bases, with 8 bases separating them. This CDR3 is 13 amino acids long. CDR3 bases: TGTGCCAGTAGTTCCAGATTCACAGATACGCAGTATTTT. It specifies CASSSRFTDTQYF.

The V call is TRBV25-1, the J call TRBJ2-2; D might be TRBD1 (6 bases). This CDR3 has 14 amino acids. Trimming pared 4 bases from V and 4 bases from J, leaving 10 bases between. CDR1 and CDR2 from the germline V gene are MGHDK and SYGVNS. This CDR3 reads CASSGTGPTGELFF. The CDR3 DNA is TGTGCCAGCAGTGGTACAGGGCCCACCGGGGAGCTGTTTTTT.

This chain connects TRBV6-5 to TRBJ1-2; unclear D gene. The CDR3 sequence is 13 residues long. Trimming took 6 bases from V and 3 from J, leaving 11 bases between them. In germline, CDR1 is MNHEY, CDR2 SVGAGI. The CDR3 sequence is CASSAPGYYGYTF. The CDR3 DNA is TGTGCCAGCAGCGCCCCGGGGTACTATGGCTACACCTTC.

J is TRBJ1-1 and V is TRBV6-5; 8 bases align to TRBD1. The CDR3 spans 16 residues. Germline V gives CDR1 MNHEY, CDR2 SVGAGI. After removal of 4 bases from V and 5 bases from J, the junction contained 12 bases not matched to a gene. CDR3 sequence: CASSFLRTGIITEAFF. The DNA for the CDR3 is TGTGCCAGCAGTTTCCTCCGGACAGGGATTATTACTGAAGCTTTCTTT.

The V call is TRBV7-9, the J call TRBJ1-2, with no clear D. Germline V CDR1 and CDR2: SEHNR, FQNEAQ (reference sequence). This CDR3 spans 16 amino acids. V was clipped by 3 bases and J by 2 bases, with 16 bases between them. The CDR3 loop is CASSLDRTAQNYGYTF. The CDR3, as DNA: TGTGCCAGCAGCTTGGATCGTACAGCCCAGAACTATGGCTACACCTTC.

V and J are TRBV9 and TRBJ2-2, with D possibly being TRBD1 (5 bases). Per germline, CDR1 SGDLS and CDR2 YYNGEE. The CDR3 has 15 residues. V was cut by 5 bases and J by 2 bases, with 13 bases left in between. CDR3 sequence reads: CASRMTVGNTGELFF. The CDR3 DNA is TGTGCCAGCAGAATGACAGTAGGAAACACCGGGGAGCTGTTTTTT.

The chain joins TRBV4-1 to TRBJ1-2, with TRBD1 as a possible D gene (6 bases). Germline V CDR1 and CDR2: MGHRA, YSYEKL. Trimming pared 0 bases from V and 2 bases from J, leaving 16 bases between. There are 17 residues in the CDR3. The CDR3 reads CASSQEPRTDGNYGYTF. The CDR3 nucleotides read TGCGCCAGCAGCCAAGAGCCCCGGACAGACGGCAACTATGGCTACACCTTC.

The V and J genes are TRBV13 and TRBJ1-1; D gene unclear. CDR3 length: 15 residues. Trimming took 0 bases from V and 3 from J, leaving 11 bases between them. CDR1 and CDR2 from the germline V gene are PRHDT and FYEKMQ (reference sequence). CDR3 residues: CASSLGGRSYTEAFF. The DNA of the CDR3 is TGTGCCAGCAGCTTAGGAGGGAGAAGCTACACTGAAGCTTTCTTT.

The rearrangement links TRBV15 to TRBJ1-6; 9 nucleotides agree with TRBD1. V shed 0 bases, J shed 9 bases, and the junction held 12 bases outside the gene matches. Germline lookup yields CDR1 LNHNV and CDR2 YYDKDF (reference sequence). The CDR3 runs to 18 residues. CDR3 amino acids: CATSRDPPVNRGPSPLHF. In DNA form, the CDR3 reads TGTGCCACCAGCAGAGATCCCCCTGTGAACAGGGGGCCTTCACCCCTCCACTTT.

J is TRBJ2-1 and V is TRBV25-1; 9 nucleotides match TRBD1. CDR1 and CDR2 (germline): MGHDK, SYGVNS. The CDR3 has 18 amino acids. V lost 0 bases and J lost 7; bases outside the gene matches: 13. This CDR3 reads CASSEYSPRDRVPNEQFF. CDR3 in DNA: TGTGCCAGCAGTGAATACAGTCCCCGGGACAGGGTGCCGAATGAGCAGTTCTTC.

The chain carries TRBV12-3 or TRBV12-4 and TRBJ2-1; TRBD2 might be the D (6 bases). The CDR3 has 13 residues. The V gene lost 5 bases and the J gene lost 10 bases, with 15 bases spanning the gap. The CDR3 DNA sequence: TGTGCCAGCAGTCGTTTGGTGCGGGGCGAGCAGTTCTTC. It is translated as CASSRLVRGEQFF.

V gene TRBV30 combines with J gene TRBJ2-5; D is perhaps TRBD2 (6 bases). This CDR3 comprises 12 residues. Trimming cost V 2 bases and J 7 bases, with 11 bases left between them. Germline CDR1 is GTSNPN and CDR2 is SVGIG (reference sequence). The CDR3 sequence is CAWSSEAGTQYF. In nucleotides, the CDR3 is TGTGCCTGGAGTAGTGAAGCGGGGACCCAGTACTTC.

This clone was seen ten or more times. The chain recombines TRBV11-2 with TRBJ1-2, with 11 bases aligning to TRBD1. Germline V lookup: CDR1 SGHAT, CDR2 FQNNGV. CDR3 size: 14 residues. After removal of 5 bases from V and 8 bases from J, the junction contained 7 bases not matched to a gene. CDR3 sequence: CASSIGQGAGGYTF. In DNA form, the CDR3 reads TGTGCCAGCAGCATCGGACAGGGGGCAGGAGGCTACACCTTC.

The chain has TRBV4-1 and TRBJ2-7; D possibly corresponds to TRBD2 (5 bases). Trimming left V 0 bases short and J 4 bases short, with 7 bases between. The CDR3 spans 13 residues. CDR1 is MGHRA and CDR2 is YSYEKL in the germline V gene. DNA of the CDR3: TGCGCCAGCAGCCAAGATCGAGGGTACGAGCAGTACGTC. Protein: CASSQDRGYEQYV.